These 20 T cell receptor beta chains were sequenced from one sample in a study of identical twins. TCRdb passed the 5' RACE reads through MiXCR, listing each CDR3 protein once. The sample yields 520,000 or so distinct CDR3 sequences, 22% seen once. The same sample was also used in a study of T cells expressing NK-cell markers.

The sequenced sample was CD4+ T cells sorted from blood. Source of these receptors: a woman between 18 and 30 years old in good health.

On this clonotype: It may be a read error: a sequence one base away is much more abundant. The chain combines TRBV5-6 with TRBJ2-7, with no clear D. The germline gives CDR1 SGHDT, CDR2 YYEEEE. Trimming removed 2 bases from V and 6 bases from J, with 9 bases in between. The CDR3 is 12 amino acids. CDR3 bases: TGTGCCAGCAGCTTTAGTAGCCGCGAGCAGTACTTC. Translating it yields CASSFSSREQYF. The full variable domain, in which reference TRBV5-6 and TRBJ2-7 provide the parts outside the CDR3, is DAGVTQSPTHLIKTRGQQVTLRCSPKSGHDTVSWYQQALGQGPQFIFQYYEEEERQRGNFPDRFSGHQFPNYSSELNVNALLLGDSALYLCASSFSSREQYFGPGTRLTVT.

The sample holds a few counts of this clonotype. The chain couples TRBV6-2 or TRBV6-3 to TRBJ2-5; 7 nucleotides align to TRBD2. V shed 6 bases and J 5 bases; nucleotides not matched to a gene: 6. The CDR3 loop spans 13 amino acids. The germline CDR1 and CDR2 sequences are MNHEY and SVGEGT. This chain's CDR3 is CASRESGVETQYF. The CDR3 DNA reads as TGTGCCAGCAGGGAGAGCGGGGTCGAGACCCAGTACTTC.

This clonotype was seen at least ten times. The rearrangement joins TRBV10-3 to TRBJ2-5, with unresolved D. Germline V lookup: CDR1 ENHRY, CDR2 SYGVKD. Trimming removed 4 bases from V and 1 base from J, with 4 bases in between. This CDR3 comprises 12 residues. The CDR3 reads CAISGTQETQYF. The CDR3, as DNA: TGTGCCATCAGTGGGACCCAAGAGACCCAGTACTTC.

The rearrangement links TRBV7-2 to TRBJ1-1, with D tentatively TRBD1 (6 bases). This CDR3 spans 12 amino acids. The germline V gene has CDR1 SGHTA and CDR2 FQGNSA. The V end was cut by 4 bases, the J end by 9 bases, with 12 bases between. The CDR3 loop reads CASSYREGKAFF. Written as DNA, the CDR3 is TGTGCCAGCAGCTACAGGGAGGGGAAAGCTTTCTTT.

This clonotype was seen more than once but under ten times. The rearrangement uses TRBV10-3 and TRBJ2-7, with D unclear. The ends were cut back, 3 bases at V and 3 bases at J, with 9 bases in the middle. The CDR3 loop spans 13 amino acids. Per the germline V gene, CDR1 is ENHRY and CDR2 is SYGVKD. The CDR3 nucleotides are TGTGCCATCAGTGATGGACGAAGCTACGAGCAGTACTTC. Translating it yields CAISDGRSYEQYF.

The chain uses TRBV11-2 and TRBJ2-3; the match to TRBD2 covers 10 bases. The V gene's germline CDR1 is SGHAT and CDR2 FQNNGV. The junction had 4 bases not matched to a gene; V was cut back by 5 bases and J by 2 bases. The length of the CDR3 is 15 residues. Here the CDR3 DNA reads TGTGCCAGCAGCCGGACTAGCGGATTCACAGATACGCAGTATTTT. The encoded protein is CASSRTSGFTDTQYF.

The table lists this clonotype with a few counts. The chain has TRBV29-1 and TRBJ2-1; 10 nucleotides match TRBD2. Germline-derived CDR1 and CDR2 are SQVTM and ANQGSEA. This CDR3 is built from 16 residues. The V segment lost 1 base and the J segment 3 bases; nucleotides outside the gene matches: 6. The CDR3 sequence is CSVEAGAGGNYNEQFF. Written as DNA, the CDR3 is TGCAGCGTTGAAGCTGGAGCGGGAGGGAACTACAATGAGCAGTTCTTC.

V usage is TRBV7-9 and J usage is TRBJ2-7; TRBD2 matches 13 bases. CDR1 is SEHNR and CDR2 is FQNEAQ in the germline V gene (reference sequence). The ends lost 5 bases at V and 2 bases at J; junction bases unmatched: 9. The CDR3 runs to 17 residues. The CDR3 region is CASSRPGLAGLTYEQYF. The CDR3, as DNA: TGTGCCAGCAGCCGACCGGGACTAGCGGGACTAACCTACGAGCAGTACTTC.

V and J are TRBV5-1 and TRBJ2-1; 11 nucleotides agree with TRBD2. V was pared by 7 bases and J by 5 bases, with 5 bases of the junction left unmatched. CDR3 size: 14 residues. CDR1 is SGHRS, CDR2 YFSETQ, per germline. CDR3 loop: CASGLAGGHNEQFF. CDR3 DNA: TGCGCCAGCGGGCTAGCGGGAGGCCACAATGAGCAGTTCTTC. Combining the CDR3 with reference TRBV5-1 and TRBJ2-1 gives the whole variable domain KAGVTQTPRYLIKTRGQQVTLSCSPISGHRSVSWYQQTPGQGLQFLFEYFSETQRNKGNFPGRFSGRQFSNSRSEMNVSTLELGDSALYLCASGLAGGHNEQFFGPGTRLTVL.

This clonotype was detected only a few times. The V and J genes are TRBV6-1 and TRBJ1-6, with D uncertain. CDR3 length equals 15 residues. The V gene lost 6 bases and the J gene lost 6 bases, with 15 bases spanning the gap. CDR1 and CDR2 (germline): MNHNS, SASEGT. CDR3 nucleotide sequence: TGTGCCAGCAGCCACCCTGAGGGTTTTAATTCACCCCTCCACTTT. Its protein product is CASSHPEGFNSPLHF.

Remarks on this clonotype: A read error may account for a junction end that differs from germline. V usage is TRBV12-3 or TRBV12-4 and J usage is TRBJ2-1; D gene ambiguous. The CDR3 sequence is 11 residues long. Here the CDR3 reads CASSLRGEEFF. CDR3 sequence (DNA): TGTGCCAGCAGTTTGCGCGGTGAGGAGTTCTTC.

This clonotype was detected many times. The chain carries TRBV3-1 and TRBJ1-5; maybe TRBD1 (6 bases). This CDR3 comprises 17 residues. The germline V and J ends were trimmed by 3 bases and 3 bases, with 18 bases remaining between them. Germline CDR1 and CDR2: LGHDT and YNNKEL (reference sequence). CDR3 bases: TGTGCCAGCAGCCAGGGATCGGCAGGGGCTTACAATCAGCCCCAGCATTTT. It is translated as CASSQGSAGAYNQPQHF.

This clonotype was counted only a few times. The V gene is TRBV12-5, the J gene TRBJ2-5; 7 bases align to TRBD1. The CDR3 is 12 residues long. Germline V gene lookup returns CDR1 LGHNT and CDR2 FRNRAP. V lost 6 bases to trimming and J lost 7 bases; unmatched junction nucleotides: 5. CDR3 DNA sequence: TGTGCTAGTGGAAGGGACAGTCCGACCCAGTACTTC. This codes for CASGRDSPTQYF.

The chain joins TRBV6-5 to TRBJ2-1; D ambiguous. V lost 2 bases to trimming and J lost 10 bases, with 18 bases between them. This CDR3 spans 15 amino acids. Germline assignment: CDR1 MNHEY and CDR2 SVGAGI. Here the CDR3 DNA reads TGTGCCAGCAGTTACCAGGTCCGGGCTCCCAGCGAGCAGTTCTTC. This translates into CASSYQVRAPSEQFF.

The table lists this clonotype with a few counts. V usage is TRBV7-2 and J usage is TRBJ2-1; TRBD2 is a possible D gene (6 bases). The V gene's germline CDR1 is SGHTA and CDR2 FQGNSA. The CDR3 length is 16 residues. Deletions cut 5 bases from V and 6 bases from J, with 20 bases between. This CDR3 reads CASSPTIAPGLNEQFF. The CDR3 nucleotides are TGTGCCAGCAGCCCAACAATTGCGCCGGGACTCAATGAGCAGTTCTTC.

In its sample, this clonotype was seen many times. The chain links TRBV5-1 to TRBJ2-7; TRBD2 is a possible D gene (7 bases). CDR1 SGHRS and CDR2 YFSETQ come from the germline V gene. V lost 0 bases to trimming and J lost 4 bases, with 11 bases between them. The CDR3 loop spans 14 amino acids. CDR3 in amino acids: CASSLGAGAYEQYF. As DNA, the CDR3 is TGCGCCAGCAGCTTGGGCGCGGGGGCTTACGAGCAGTACTTC.

This clonotype has at least ten counts. This chain uses TRBV9 with TRBJ1-4; the D is unclear. This CDR3 region has 14 residues. Germline V gene lookup returns CDR1 SGDLS and CDR2 YYNGEE. Between the trimmed V and J ends, which lost 0 bases and 5 bases, there was a span of 8 bases. Written as DNA, the CDR3 is TGTGCCAGCAGCGTAGGAACATCCAATGAAAAACTGTTTTTT. It specifies CASSVGTSNEKLFF.

This clonotype was seen more than once but under ten times. This rearrangement joins TRBV14 to TRBJ1-6; D call uncertain. Deletions cut 1 base from V and 9 bases from J, with 7 bases between. In germline, CDR1 is SGHDN, CDR2 FVKESK. The CDR3 loop spans 13 amino acids. CDR3 in DNA: TGTGCCAGCAGCCAAGTTATGGGTTCACCCCTCCACTTT. It specifies CASSQVMGSPLHF.

The sample holds a few counts of this clonotype. The DNA of the CDR3 is TGTGCCAGCAGCCCCCCTGGACTGGGTGTTAGCTTCTTC. The encoded protein is CASSPPGLGVSFF. The rearrangement links TRBV3-1 to TRBJ2-1; D perhaps matches TRBD2 (5 bases). Trimming removed 4 bases at V and 16 bases at J, with 20 bases between. This CDR3 has 13 amino acids. In germline, CDR1 is LGHDT, CDR2 YNNKEL (reference sequence).

The chain recombines TRBV13 with TRBJ1-6; D is ambiguous. Germline loops: CDR1 PRHDT, CDR2 FYEKMQ (reference sequence). The ends were cut back, 5 bases at V and 4 bases at J, with 15 bases in the middle. There are 16 residues in the CDR3. CDR3 nucleotide sequence: TGTGCCAGCAGCCTTCTTCGGTCCGGTTATAATTCACCCCTCCACTTT. Its translation: CASSLLRSGYNSPLHF. The full variable domain, completed using reference TRBV13 and TRBJ1-6, is AAGVIQSPRHLIKEKRETATLKCYPIPRHDTVYWYQQGPGQDPQFLISFYEKMQSDKGSIPDRFSAQQFSDYHSELNMSSLELGDSALYFCASSLLRSGYNSPLHFGNGTRLTVT.